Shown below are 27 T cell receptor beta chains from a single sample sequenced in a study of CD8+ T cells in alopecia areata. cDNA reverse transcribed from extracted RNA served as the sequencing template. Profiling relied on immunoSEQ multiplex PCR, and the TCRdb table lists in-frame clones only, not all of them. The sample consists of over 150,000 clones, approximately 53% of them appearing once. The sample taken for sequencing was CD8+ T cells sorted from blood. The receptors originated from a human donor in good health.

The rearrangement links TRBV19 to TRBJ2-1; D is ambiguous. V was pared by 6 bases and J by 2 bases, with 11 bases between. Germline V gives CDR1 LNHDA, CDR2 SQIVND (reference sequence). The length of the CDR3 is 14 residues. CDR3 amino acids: CASRDDTTYNEQFF. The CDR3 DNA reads TGTGCCAGTAGGGACGACACAACCTACAATGAGCAGTTCTTC.

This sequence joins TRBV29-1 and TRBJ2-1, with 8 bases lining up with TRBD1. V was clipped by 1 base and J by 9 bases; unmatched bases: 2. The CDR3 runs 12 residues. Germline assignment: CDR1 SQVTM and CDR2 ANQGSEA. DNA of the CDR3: TGCAGCGTTGAAGGACAGGGGCGTGAGCAGTTCTTC. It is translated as CSVEGQGREQFF.

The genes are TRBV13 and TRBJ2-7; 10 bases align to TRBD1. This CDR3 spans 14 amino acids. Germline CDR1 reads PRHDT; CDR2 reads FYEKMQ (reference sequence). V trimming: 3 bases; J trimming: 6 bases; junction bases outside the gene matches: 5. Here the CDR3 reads CASSFRDRGFEQYF. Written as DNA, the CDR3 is TGTGCCAGCAGCTTCCGGGACAGGGGCTTCGAGCAGTACTTC.

This CDR3 is CSARGPEQFF. DNA of the CDR3: TGCAGTGCTAGAGGGCCGGAGCAGTTCTTC. The rearrangement links TRBV20-1 to TRBJ2-1; D remains unclear. The CDR3 consists of 10 residues. The ends were cut back, 1 base at V and 10 bases at J, with 5 bases in the middle. CDR1 DFQATT and CDR2 SNEGSKA come from the germline V gene (reference sequence).

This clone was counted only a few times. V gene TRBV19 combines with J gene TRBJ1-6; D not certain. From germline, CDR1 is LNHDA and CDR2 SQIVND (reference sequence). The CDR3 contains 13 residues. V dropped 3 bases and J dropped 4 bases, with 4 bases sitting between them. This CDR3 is CASSMSYNSPLHF. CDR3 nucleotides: TGTGCCAGTAGTATGAGTTATAATTCACCCCTCCACTTT.

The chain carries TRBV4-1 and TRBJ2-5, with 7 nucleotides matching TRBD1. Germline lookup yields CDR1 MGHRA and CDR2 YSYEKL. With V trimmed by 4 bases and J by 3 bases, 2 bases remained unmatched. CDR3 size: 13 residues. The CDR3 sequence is CASSLGQEETQYF. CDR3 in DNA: TGCGCCAGCAGCCTCGGACAGGAAGAGACCCAGTACTTC.

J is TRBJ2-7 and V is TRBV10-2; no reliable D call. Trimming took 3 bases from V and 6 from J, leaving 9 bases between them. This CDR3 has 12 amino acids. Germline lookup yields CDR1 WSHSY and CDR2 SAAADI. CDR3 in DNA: TGCGCCAGCAGTGACCCCTTTGGCGAGCAGTACTTC. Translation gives CASSDPFGEQYF.

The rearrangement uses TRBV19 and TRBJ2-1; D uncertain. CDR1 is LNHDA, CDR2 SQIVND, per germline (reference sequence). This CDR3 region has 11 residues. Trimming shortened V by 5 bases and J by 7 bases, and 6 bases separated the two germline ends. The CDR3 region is CASSLLNEQFF. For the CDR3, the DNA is TGTGCCAGTAGTCTCCTGAATGAGCAGTTCTTC.

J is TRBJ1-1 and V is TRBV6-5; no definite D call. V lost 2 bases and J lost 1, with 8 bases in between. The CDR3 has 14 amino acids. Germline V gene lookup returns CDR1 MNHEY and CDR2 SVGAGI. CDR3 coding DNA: TGTGCCAGCAGTTACGCCTTGGGGAACACTGAAGCTTTCTTT. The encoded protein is CASSYALGNTEAFF.

CDR3 sequence reads: CSVIEPGQGYGYTF. For the CDR3, the DNA is TGCAGTGTAATAGAACCGGGACAGGGGTATGGCTACACCTTC. This chain links TRBV29-1 with TRBJ1-2, with 10 positions matching TRBD1. The CDR3 is made up of 14 amino acids. From germline, CDR1 is SQVTM and CDR2 ANQGSEA.

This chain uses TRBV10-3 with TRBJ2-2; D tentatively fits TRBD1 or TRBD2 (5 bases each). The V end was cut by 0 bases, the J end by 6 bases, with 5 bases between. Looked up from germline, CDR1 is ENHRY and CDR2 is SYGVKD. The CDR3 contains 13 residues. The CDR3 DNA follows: TGTGCCATCAGTGAGTCGGGGGCCGGGGAGCTGTTTTTT. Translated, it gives CAISESGAGELFF.

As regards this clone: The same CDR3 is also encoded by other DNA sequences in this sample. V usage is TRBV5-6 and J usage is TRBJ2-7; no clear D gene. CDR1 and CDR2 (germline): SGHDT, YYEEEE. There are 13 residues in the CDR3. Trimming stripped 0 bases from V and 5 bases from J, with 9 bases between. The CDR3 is CASSLEGRDEQYF. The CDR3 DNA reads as TGTGCCAGCAGCTTGGAAGGTAGGGACGAGCAGTACTTC.

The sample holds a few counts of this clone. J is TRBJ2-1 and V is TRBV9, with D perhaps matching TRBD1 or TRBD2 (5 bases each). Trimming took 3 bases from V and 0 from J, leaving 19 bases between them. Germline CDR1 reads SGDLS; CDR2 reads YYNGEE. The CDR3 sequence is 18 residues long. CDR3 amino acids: CASSGLKKRTSSYNEQFF. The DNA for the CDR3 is TGTGCCAGCAGCGGGCTCAAAAAGCGGACAAGCTCCTACAATGAGCAGTTCTTC.

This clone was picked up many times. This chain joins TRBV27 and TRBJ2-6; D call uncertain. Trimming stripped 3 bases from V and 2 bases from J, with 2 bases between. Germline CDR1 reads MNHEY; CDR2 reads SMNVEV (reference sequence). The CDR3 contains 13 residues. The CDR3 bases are TGTGCCAGCAGTTTCACTGGGGCCAACGTCCTGACTTTC. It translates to CASSFTGANVLTF.

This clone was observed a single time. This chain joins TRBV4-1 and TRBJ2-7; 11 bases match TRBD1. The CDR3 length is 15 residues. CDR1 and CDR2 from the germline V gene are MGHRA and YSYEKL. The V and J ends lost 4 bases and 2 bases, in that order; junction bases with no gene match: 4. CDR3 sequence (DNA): TGCGCCAGCAGCCGAGAGGGACAGGGGGCCTACGAGCAGTACTTC. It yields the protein CASSREGQGAYEQYF.

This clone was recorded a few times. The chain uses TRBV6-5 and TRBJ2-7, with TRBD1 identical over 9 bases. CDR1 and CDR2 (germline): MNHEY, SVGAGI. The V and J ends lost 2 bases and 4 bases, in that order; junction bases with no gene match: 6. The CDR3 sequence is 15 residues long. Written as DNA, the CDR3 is TGTGCCAGCAGTTACACACAGGGGGCGGGGTACGAGCAGTACTTC. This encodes CASSYTQGAGYEQYF.

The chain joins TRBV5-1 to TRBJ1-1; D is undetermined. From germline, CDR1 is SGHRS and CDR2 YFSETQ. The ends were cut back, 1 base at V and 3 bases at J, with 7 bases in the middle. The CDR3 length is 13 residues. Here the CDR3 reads CASSLKGYTEAFF. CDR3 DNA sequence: TGCGCCAGCAGCTTGAAGGGCTACACTGAAGCTTTCTTT.

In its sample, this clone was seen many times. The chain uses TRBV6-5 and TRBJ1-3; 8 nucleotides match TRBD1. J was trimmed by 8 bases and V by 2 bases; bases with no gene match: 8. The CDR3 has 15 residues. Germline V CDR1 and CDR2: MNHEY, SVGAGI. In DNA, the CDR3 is TGTGCCAGCAGTTACGCGGTCGGACAGGGATACACCATATATTTT. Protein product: CASSYAVGQGYTIYF.

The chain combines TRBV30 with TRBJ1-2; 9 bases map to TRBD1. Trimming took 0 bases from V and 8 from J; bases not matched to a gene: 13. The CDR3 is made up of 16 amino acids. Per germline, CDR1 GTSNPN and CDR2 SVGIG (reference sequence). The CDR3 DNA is TGTGCCTGGAGTGTACTCCGGGACAGGGCGGCGGGAGGCTACACCTTC. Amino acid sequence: CAWSVLRDRAAGGYTF.

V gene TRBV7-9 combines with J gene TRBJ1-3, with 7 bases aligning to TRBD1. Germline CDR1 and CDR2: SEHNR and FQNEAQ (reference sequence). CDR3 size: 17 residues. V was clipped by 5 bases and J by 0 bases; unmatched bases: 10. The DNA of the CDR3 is TGTGCCAGCAGCCCAGGGGGGCCGGCTGTCTCTGGAAACACCATATATTTT. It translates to CASSPGGPAVSGNTIYF.

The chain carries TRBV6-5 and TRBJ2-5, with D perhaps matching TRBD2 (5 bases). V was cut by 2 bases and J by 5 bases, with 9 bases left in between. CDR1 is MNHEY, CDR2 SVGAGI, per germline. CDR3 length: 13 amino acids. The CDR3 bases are TGTGCCAGCAGTTACAAACTAGATGAGACCCAGTACTTC. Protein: CASSYKLDETQYF.

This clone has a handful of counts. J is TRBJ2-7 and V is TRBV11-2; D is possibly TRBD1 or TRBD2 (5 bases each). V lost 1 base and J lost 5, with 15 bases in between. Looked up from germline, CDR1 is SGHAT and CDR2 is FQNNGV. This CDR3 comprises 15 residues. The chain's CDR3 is CASSLGGRPDDEQYF. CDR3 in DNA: TGTGCCAGCAGCTTAGGGGGACGTCCCGACGACGAGCAGTACTTC.

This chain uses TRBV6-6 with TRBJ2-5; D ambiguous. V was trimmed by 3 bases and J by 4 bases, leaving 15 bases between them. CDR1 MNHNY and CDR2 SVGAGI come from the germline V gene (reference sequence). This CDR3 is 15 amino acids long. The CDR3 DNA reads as TGTGCCAGCAGTTATGACACGAATCCTCGAGAGACCCAGTACTTC. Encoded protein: CASSYDTNPRETQYF.

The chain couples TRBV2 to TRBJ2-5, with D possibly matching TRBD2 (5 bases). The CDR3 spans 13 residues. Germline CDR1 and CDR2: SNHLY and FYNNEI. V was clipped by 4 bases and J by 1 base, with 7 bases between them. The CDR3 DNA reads TGTGCCAGCAGTGGGACTCCCCAAGAGACCCAGTACTTC. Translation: CASSGTPQETQYF.

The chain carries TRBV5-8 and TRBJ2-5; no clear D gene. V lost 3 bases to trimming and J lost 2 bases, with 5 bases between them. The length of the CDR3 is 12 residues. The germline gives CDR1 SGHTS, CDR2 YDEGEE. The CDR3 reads CASSSEQETQYF. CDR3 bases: TGTGCCAGCAGCTCCGAACAAGAGACCCAGTACTTC.

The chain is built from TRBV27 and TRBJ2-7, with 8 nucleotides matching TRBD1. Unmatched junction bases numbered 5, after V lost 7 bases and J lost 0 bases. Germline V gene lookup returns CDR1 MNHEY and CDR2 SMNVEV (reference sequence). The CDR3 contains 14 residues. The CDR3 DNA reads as TGTGCCAGCACTCCCGACAGGGGCTCCTACGAGCAGTACTTC. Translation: CASTPDRGSYEQYF.

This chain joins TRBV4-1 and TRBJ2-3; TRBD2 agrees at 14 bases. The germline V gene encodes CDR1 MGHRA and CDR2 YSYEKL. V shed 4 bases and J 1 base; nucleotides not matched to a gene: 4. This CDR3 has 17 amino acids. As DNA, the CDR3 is TGCGCCAGCAGCCTCCGACTAGCGGGGGGGGGCACAGATACGCAGTATTTT. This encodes CASSLRLAGGGTDTQYF.